Below, 13 T cell receptor beta chains from the same sample are listed, as sequenced in a study of technical replicates of blood from a few donors. Sequencing was performed with immunoSEQ multiplex PCR; in TCRdb, only in-frame clones are kept and a portion is missing. The data contain some 14,000 clones, approximately 88% of them seen just once; the ten biggest clones take up 9.5% to 15%. Sequencing used PBMCs. The receptors derive from a human donor in good health.

This sequence joins TRBV6-1 and TRBJ1-4; TRBD1 matches 8 bases. The length of the CDR3 is 15 residues. J was trimmed by 4 bases and V by 10 bases; bases with no gene match: 11. Germline lookup yields CDR1 MNHNS and CDR2 SASEGT. In nucleotides, the CDR3 is TGTGCCACCCTACCCCAGGGGGCGGGTAATGAAAAACTGTTTTTT. Its protein product is CATLPQGAGNEKLFF.

V usage is TRBV18 and J usage is TRBJ2-7; D unresolved. CDR3 length: 13 residues. V was pared by 4 bases and J by 0 bases, with 7 bases between. Germline V gives CDR1 KGHSH, CDR2 LQKENI. The CDR3 reads CASSLRSSYEQYF. The CDR3 DNA sequence: TGTGCCAGCTCACTGAGGAGCTCCTACGAGCAGTACTTC.

The V gene is TRBV5-6, the J gene TRBJ1-4; D not resolved. CDR3 size: 15 residues. The V gene's germline CDR1 is SGHDT and CDR2 YYEEEE. The germline V and J ends were trimmed by 3 bases and 1 base, with 10 bases remaining between them. The CDR3 nucleotides are TGTGCCAGCAGCTCTACCGGGGTAACTAATGAAAAACTGTTTTTT. It encodes CASSSTGVTNEKLFF.

The gene calls are TRBV19 and TRBJ2-1; 13 nucleotides agree with TRBD2. V shed 8 bases, J shed 0 bases, and the junction held 7 bases outside the gene matches. The CDR3 is 17 amino acids. CDR1 is LNHDA and CDR2 is SQIVND in the germline V gene (reference sequence). In nucleotides, the CDR3 is TGTGCCAGTTCGGGACTAGCGGGATACAGCTCCTACAATGAGCAGTTCTTC. Its protein is CASSGLAGYSSYNEQFF.

The table lists this clone with a count of one. V gene TRBV5-5 combines with J gene TRBJ2-7; D might be TRBD2 (7 bases). Germline values: CDR1 SGHKS, CDR2 YYEKEE (reference sequence). V was cut by 4 bases and J by 5 bases, with 19 bases left in between. This CDR3 contains 15 residues. CDR3 sequence (DNA): TGTGCCAGCAGCCGGCCAGGGGCTAGCGGCCACGAGCAGTACTTC. Translation gives CASSRPGASGHEQYF.

V is TRBV14 and J is TRBJ1-1, with 9 bases that match TRBD1. The CDR3 covers 16 residues. CDR1 is SGHDN and CDR2 is FVKESK in the germline V gene. V trimming: 4 bases; J trimming: 0 bases; junction bases outside the gene matches: 6. The CDR3 DNA reads as TGTGCCAGCAGCCCCGGACAGGGGAGAATGAACACTGAAGCTTTCTTT. It codes for CASSPGQGRMNTEAFF.

The chain has TRBV6-5 and TRBJ1-2; TRBD1 might be the D (6 bases). Per the germline V gene, CDR1 is MNHEY and CDR2 is SVGAGI. The V end lost 2 bases, the J end lost 4 bases, and 14 bases lay between the germline ends. The CDR3 covers 15 residues. CDR3 bases: TGTGCCAGCAGTTACCCCACGACAGGCGGCTATGGCTACACCTTC. Residues: CASSYPTTGGYGYTF.

This clone occurred once. J is TRBJ1-5 and V is TRBV2, with 9 bases matching TRBD1. The trim removed 4 bases at V and 4 bases at J, leaving 5 bases unmatched. Looked up from germline, CDR1 is SNHLY and CDR2 is FYNNEI. The CDR3 has 15 residues. The CDR3: CASSVWTGENQPQHF. Written as DNA, the CDR3 is TGTGCCAGCAGTGTTTGGACAGGGGAAAATCAGCCCCAGCATTTT.

This clone was seen a handful of times. The V call is TRBV6-4, the J call TRBJ1-4; 9 bases are a match to TRBD1. The CDR3 loop spans 16 amino acids. Trimming took 0 bases from V and 8 from J; bases not matched to a gene: 7. Germline V gene lookup returns CDR1 MRHNA and CDR2 SNTAGT. The CDR3 loop is CASSDSTDRGGEKLFF. CDR3 sequence (DNA): TGTGCCAGCAGTGACTCTACGGACAGGGGAGGGGAAAAACTGTTTTTT.

This clone was observed a few times. This sequence joins TRBV1 and TRBJ2-2; TRBD1 is the table's D call, not checked against the DNA. TRBV1 constitutes a pseudogene. The CDR3 has 19 amino acids. The CDR3 protein is CTSSHVTSDRARGSGELFF. In nucleotides, the CDR3 is TGCACCAGCAGCCACGTTACAAGCGACAGGGCTCGGGGGAGCGGGGAGCTGTTTTTT.

The chain has TRBV28 and TRBJ1-2; D is possibly TRBD1 (6 bases). Deletions cut 6 bases from V and 4 bases from J, with 15 bases between. This CDR3 contains 14 residues. Germline CDR1 is MDHEN and CDR2 is SYDVKM. The CDR3 protein is CASSLDRTPYGYTF. The CDR3 nucleotides are TGTGCCAGCAGCCTAGACAGGACGCCCTATGGCTACACCTTC.

The table lists this clone with a count of one. The chain couples TRBV7-8 to TRBJ1-2; 7 bases agree with TRBD1. V shed 5 bases and J 0 bases; nucleotides not matched to a gene: 12. Germline CDR1 reads SGHVS; CDR2 reads FQNEAQ. The CDR3 length is 17 residues. This CDR3 is CASSIRGQGPTNYGYTF. The CDR3 nucleotides read TGTGCCAGCAGCATTAGGGGGCAGGGGCCCACTAACTATGGCTACACCTTC.

The V call is TRBV19, the J call TRBJ1-1; 7 bases match TRBD1. V dropped 10 bases and J dropped 6; count of bases not matched to a gene: 8. CDR3 length equals 12 residues. Germline-derived CDR1 and CDR2 are LNHDA and SQIVND (reference sequence). The CDR3 sequence: CATQTGSAEAFF. The CDR3 nucleotides are TGTGCCACCCAGACAGGGTCGGCTGAAGCTTTCTTT.